These T cell receptor beta chains were read from a single sample in a study of blood T cell repertoires in COVID-19. The method was immunoSEQ multiplex PCR; TCRdb's version includes in-frame clones alone and lacks a portion of them. This table has some 45,000 clones, about 85% appearing once. The sequencing sample was made of peripheral blood. These receptors were obtained from an elderly woman with acute or convalescent COVID-19. CDR3s include the opening cysteine and the closing phenylalanine or tryptophan. The D gene is left open where the match is weak. Rows may omit the clone size; those that give it use once, few, many or a size class.

clone size,V gene,D gene,J gene,CDR3 DNA,CDR3 protein
.,TRBV6-5,.,TRBJ1-6,TGTGCCAGCAGTTTCTCCTCCAGCTCCTATAATTCACCCCTCCACTTT,CASSFSSSSYNSPLHF
.,TRBV7-2,.,TRBJ2-5,TGTGCCAGCAGCCCCTCGGGATTTCAAGAGACCCAGTACTTC,CASSPSGFQETQYF
.,TRBV7-9,.,TRBJ2-1,TGTGCCAGCGTCCGGCGGCAATCCATATACAATGAGCAGTTCTTC,CASVRRQSIYNEQFF
.,TRBV7-6,TRBD1,TRBJ2-5,TGTGCCAGCAGCGTGACAGGGGGCTTCGGAGAGACCCAGTACTTC,CASSVTGGFGETQYF
.,TRBV25-1,TRBD1,TRBJ1-2,TGTGCCAGCAGTAGGGGACAGGGAGGAAACTATGGCTACACCTTC,CASSRGQGGNYGYTF
few,TRBV6-5,.,TRBJ2-7,TGTGCCAGCAGTTACTCGAATTGGGGACTCCAGTACTTC,CASSYSNWGLQYF
.,TRBV5-1,TRBD2,TRBJ2-3,TGCGCCAGCAGCTACCGGACTAGCGGGGCTCATAGCACAGATACGCAGTATTTT,CASSYRTSGAHSTDTQYF
.,TRBV5-1,TRBD2,TRBJ2-1,TGCGCCAGCAGCTTGCCTAGCGGCAATGAGCAGTTCTTC,CASSLPSGNEQFF
.,TRBV6-2/TRBV6-3,.,TRBJ2-2,TGTGCCAGCAGTTACTACAGGGACACCGGGGAGCTGTTTTTT,CASSYYRDTGELFF
.,TRBV2,.,TRBJ1-5,TGTGCCAGCAGTAAGCCTCCTAATCAGCCCCAGCATTTT,CASSKPPNQPQHF
.,TRBV18,TRBD2,TRBJ2-7,TGTGCCAGCTCACCGGGACTAGCGGGAGGTCAAAGGGACGAGCAGTACTTC,CASSPGLAGGQRDEQYF
.,TRBV4-2,TRBD1,TRBJ1-4,TGTGCCAGCAGCCAAGATGGGGTAGGACAGGGGTCCGAAAAACTGTTTTTT,CASSQDGVGQGSEKLFF
once,TRBV5-1,.,TRBJ1-5,TGCGCCAGCAGCTTGGAAGGGACTCTCAATCAGCCCCAGCATTTT,CASSLEGTLNQPQHF
once,TRBV11-3,TRBD1,TRBJ1-1,TGTGCCAGCAGTCTGGGGACAGGGGTTACTGAAGCTTTCTTT,CASSLGTGVTEAFF
.,TRBV5-1,TRBD2,TRBJ2-3,TGCGCCAGCAGAATAGCGGGAGTTAGAGATACGCAGTATTTT,CASRIAGVRDTQYF
.,TRBV28,TRBD2,TRBJ2-7,TGTGCCAGCAGTCAAGAGGGACTATCCTACGAGCAGTACTTC,CASSQEGLSYEQYF
.,TRBV30,TRBD2,TRBJ2-5,TGTGCCTGGAGTTTTAAGTCGGCGGGAGTCACCCTAAGGGAGACCCAGTACTTC,CAWSFKSAGVTLRETQYF
.,TRBV5-4,.,TRBJ2-3,TGTGCCAGCAGACCGACTAGAGGTGGAGATACGCAGTATTTT,CASRPTRGGDTQYF
.,TRBV19,TRBD1,TRBJ2-5,TGTGCCAGTACCAATGGGTTCAGGGGGCTGGGAGAGACCCAGTACTTC,CASTNGFRGLGETQYF
.,TRBV24-1,.,TRBJ1-2,TGTGCCACCAGTGATCCGAGACCGGACAGCCCTAACTATGGCTACACCTTC,CATSDPRPDSPNYGYTF
.,TRBV25-1,.,TRBJ1-1,TGTGCCAGCAGTGAATCCGGGGGGCCGGACACTGAAGCTTTCTTT,CASSESGGPDTEAFF